Shown below are 18 T cell receptor beta chains from a single sample sequenced in a study of CD8+CD57+ T cells in acquired aplastic anemia. Genomic DNA was employed as the template in profiling TCR beta VDJ and CDR3. Via MiXCR, TCRdb re-called the reads, giving one row per CDR3 protein. The table records under 250,000 distinct CDR3 sequences, approximately 45% of them present only once. The patients chosen for sequencing had shown expansion of CD8+CD57+ cells (detected by flow cytometry). The sequenced sample was sorted CD4+, CD8+, or CD8+CD57+ T cells (not recorded which) from PBMCs. The origin of the receptors is a human donor with aplastic anemia.

This chain connects TRBV6-4 to TRBJ1-4; 8 nucleotides match TRBD1. Per the germline V gene, CDR1 is MRHNA and CDR2 is SNTAGT. The CDR3 totals 16 residues. J gave up 8 bases and V 5 bases, and 13 bases lay outside the gene matches. The CDR3 sequence: CASSYTPAGGREKLFF. DNA for the CDR3: TGTGCCAGCAGTTACACTCCGGCAGGGGGCCGGGAAAAACTGTTTTTT.

This clonotype was detected many times. This rearrangement joins TRBV25-1 to TRBJ1-1, with D possibly matching TRBD1 (5 bases). The CDR3 sequence is 13 residues long. The germline CDR1 and CDR2 sequences are MGHDK and SYGVNS. V gave up 1 base and J gave up 6 bases, with 9 bases separating them. The CDR3: CASSELGAAEAFF. DNA for the CDR3: TGTGCCAGCAGTGAATTAGGGGCGGCTGAAGCTTTCTTT.

The chain is built from TRBV7-2 and TRBJ2-6; TRBD1 or TRBD2 may be the D gene (6 bases each). Germline CDR1 is SGHTA and CDR2 is FQGNSA. The CDR3 is made up of 16 amino acids. Trimming took off 5 bases at V and 0 bases at J, with 11 bases between the two ends. As DNA, the CDR3 is TGTGCCAGCAGCGCGGGGACACACTCTGGGGCCAACGTCCTGACTTTC. It yields the protein CASSAGTHSGANVLTF.

The rearrangement uses TRBV9 and TRBJ2-6, with a possible D match to TRBD1 (6 bases). The ends were cut back, 1 base at V and 4 bases at J, with 9 bases in the middle. Germline V gene data show CDR1 as SGDLS and CDR2 as YYNGEE. This CDR3 comprises 15 residues. CDR3 sequence: CASSVRGIGANVLTF. In DNA, the CDR3 is TGTGCCAGCAGCGTAAGGGGGATCGGGGCCAACGTCCTGACTTTC.

A few counts support this clonotype. A much larger clonotype is one base distant, so this may be a read error. The chain employs TRBV12-3 or TRBV12-4 and TRBJ1-2; no firm D call. The CDR3 is 14 residues long. The V and J ends lost 4 bases and 5 bases respectively, with 14 bases between them. The CDR3 loop reads CASSSIDRRYGYTF. CDR3 in DNA: TGTGCCAGCAGTTCTATTGACCGGAGGTATGGCTACACCTTC.

The sample holds one count of this clonotype. The chain employs TRBV28 and TRBJ1-5; 7 bases match TRBD1. After removal of 6 bases from V and 6 bases from J, the junction contained 14 bases not matched to a gene. Germline CDR1 reads MDHEN; CDR2 reads SYDVKM. This CDR3 has 16 amino acids. CDR3 sequence: CASSPTRGQLFQPQHF. CDR3 sequence (DNA): TGTGCCAGCAGCCCAACCCGGGGACAGTTATTTCAGCCCCAGCATTTT.

In its sample, this clonotype was seen many times. The chain couples TRBV6-2 or TRBV6-3 to TRBJ2-5, with D hard to call. V was clipped by 5 bases and J by 4 bases, with 14 bases between them. Germline CDR1 reads MNHEY; CDR2 reads SVGEGT. This CDR3 region has 14 residues. This chain's CDR3 is CASSSTSESETQYF. In DNA form, the CDR3 reads TGTGCCAGCAGTAGTACCAGCGAATCAGAGACCCAGTACTTC.

This clonotype was found many times. This chain uses TRBV24-1 with TRBJ1-1; D gene ambiguous. The V gene's germline CDR1 is KGHDR and CDR2 SFDVKD. The V end lost 9 bases, the J end lost 6 bases, and 16 bases lay between the germline ends. The CDR3 loop spans 13 amino acids. This CDR3 reads CATSAGAGAEAFF. The CDR3 DNA follows: TGTGCCACCTCGGCGGGAGCGGGTGCTGAAGCTTTCTTT.

This clonotype has at least ten counts. The chain employs TRBV7-3 and TRBJ1-4, with TRBD1 as a possible D gene (6 bases). Germline V gene sequence: CDR1 SGHTA, CDR2 FQGTGA. Deletions cut 1 base from V and 8 bases from J, with 17 bases between. The CDR3 spans 16 residues. CDR3 coding DNA: TGTGCCAGCAGCTTAAATTGGGACAAGGAATGGGAAAAACTGTTTTTT. Translated, it gives CASSLNWDKEWEKLFF.

Concerning this clonotype itself: Possible read error: a much larger clone is one base away. The chain carries TRBV28 and TRBJ2-7, with D maybe TRBD1 (5 bases). In germline, CDR1 is MDHEN, CDR2 SYDVKM. This CDR3 has 13 residues. CDR3: CGSSLSAGLEQYF. CDR3 sequence (DNA): TGTGGCAGCAGTTTATCGGCAGGGCTCGAGCAGTACTTC. The complete variable domain, with remaining parts taken from reference TRBV28 and TRBJ2-7, reads DVKVTQSSRYLVKRTGEKVFLECVQDMDHENMFWYRQDPGLGLRLIYFSYDVKMKEKGDIPEGYSVSREKKERFSLILESASTNQTSMYLCGSSLSAGLEQYFGPGTRLTVT.

This sequence joins TRBV7-8 and TRBJ2-7, with 8 nucleotides matching TRBD2. This CDR3 spans 17 amino acids. Germline V gives CDR1 SGHVS, CDR2 FQNEAQ. V lost 3 bases and J lost 4; bases outside the gene matches: 14. The CDR3 spells CASSFPAGGSSEYEQYF. CDR3 coding DNA: TGTGCCAGCAGCTTTCCCGCGGGGGGTTCCTCGGAATACGAGCAGTACTTC.

The chain joins TRBV9 to TRBJ2-3; 11 bases are shared with TRBD2. The CDR3 is 16 amino acids. CDR1 and CDR2 from the germline V gene are SGDLS and YYNGEE. V lost 4 bases to trimming and J lost 2 bases; unmatched junction nucleotides: 6. The CDR3 reads CASSSQTSGTTDTQYF. CDR3 in DNA: TGTGCCAGCAGCTCACAGACTAGCGGGACCACAGATACGCAGTATTTT. Together with reference TRBV9 and TRBJ2-3, the CDR3 gives the full variable domain: DSGVTQTPKHLITATGQRVTLRCSPRSGDLSVYWYQQSLDQGLQFLIQYYNGEERAKGNILERFSAQQFPDLHSELNLSSLELGDSALYFCASSSQTSGTTDTQYFGPGTRLTVL.

This clonotype came up a few times. V is TRBV7-2 and J is TRBJ2-7, with D unclear. The ends were cut back, 3 bases at V and 3 bases at J, with 12 bases in the middle. The CDR3 totals 14 residues. The germline V gene has CDR1 SGHTA and CDR2 FQGNSA. The CDR3: CASSFPGKSYEQYF. The CDR3 nucleotides are TGTGCCAGCAGCTTCCCAGGCAAGAGCTACGAGCAGTACTTC.

The gene calls are TRBV29-1 and TRBJ1-2; D possibly corresponds to TRBD1 (6 bases). V lost 4 bases to trimming and J lost 3 bases, with 18 bases between them. Germline V gene data show CDR1 as SQVTM and CDR2 as ANQGSEA. This CDR3 is built from 15 residues. CDR3 bases: TGCAGCGTTGGTAGGTTGGGGGGCAGTGACTATGGCTACACCTTC. Translation: CSVGRLGGSDYGYTF.

Ten or more counts support this clonotype. At one end, the junction sequence differs from germline, possibly due to a read error. The rearrangement links TRBV5-1 to TRBJ1-2; D gene ambiguous. The CDR3 extends over 12 amino acids. The germline gives CDR1 SGHRS, CDR2 YFSETQ. This chain's CDR3 is CASSLEAGGYTF. The CDR3 bases are TGTGCCAGCAGCTTGGAGGCGGGAGGCTACACCTTC.

This clonotype was seen a single time. The chain has TRBV5-1 and TRBJ1-1; D call uncertain. The CDR3 length is 12 residues. V lost 3 bases and J lost 7, with 10 bases in between. The germline V gene encodes CDR1 SGHRS and CDR2 YFSETQ. The CDR3 nucleotides read TGCGCCAGCAGCTCCAACTCAGATGAAGCTTTCTTT. It yields the protein CASSSNSDEAFF. Complete variable domain (other parts from reference TRBV5-1 and TRBJ1-1): KAGVTQTPRYLIKTRGQQVTLSCSPISGHRSVSWYQQTPGQGLQFLFEYFSETQRNKGNFPGRFSGRQFSNSRSEMNVSTLELGDSALYLCASSSNSDEAFFGQGTRLTVV.

The V gene is TRBV6-2 or TRBV6-3, the J gene TRBJ1-4; 9 bases match TRBD1. The length of the CDR3 is 15 residues. From germline, CDR1 is MNHEY and CDR2 SVGEGT. V trimming: 2 bases; J trimming: 8 bases; junction bases outside the gene matches: 6. The CDR3 DNA reads as TGTGCCAGCAGTTACGGGGACAGGGAGGAAGAAAAACTGTTTTTT. This sequence encodes CASSYGDREEEKLFF.

The chain employs TRBV25-1 and TRBJ1-6; 7 nucleotides line up with TRBD1. The germline V gene encodes CDR1 MGHDK and CDR2 SYGVNS. The CDR3 consists of 15 residues. V lost 4 bases to trimming and J lost 9 bases; unmatched junction nucleotides: 9. CDR3 region: CASSVGAGGRSPLHF. The CDR3 DNA is TGTGCCAGCAGTGTCGGGGCAGGGGGGCGTTCACCCCTCCACTTT.